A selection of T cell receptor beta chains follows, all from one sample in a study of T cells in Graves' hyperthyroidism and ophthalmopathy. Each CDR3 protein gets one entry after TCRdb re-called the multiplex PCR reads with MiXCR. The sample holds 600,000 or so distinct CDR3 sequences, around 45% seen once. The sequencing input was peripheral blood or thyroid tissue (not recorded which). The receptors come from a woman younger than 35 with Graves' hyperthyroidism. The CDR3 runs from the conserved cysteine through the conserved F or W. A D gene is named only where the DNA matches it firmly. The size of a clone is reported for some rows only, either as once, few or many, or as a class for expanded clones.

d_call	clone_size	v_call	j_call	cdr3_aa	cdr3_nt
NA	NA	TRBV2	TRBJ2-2	CASSGPLGGANTGELFF	TGTGCCAGCAGTGGGCCTCTGGGCGGGGCGAACACCGGGGAGCTGTTTTTT
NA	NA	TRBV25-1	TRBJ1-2	CASSPRDMASLIGYTF	TGTGCCAGCAGCCCCCGGGACATGGCCAGTTTAATTGGCTACACCTTC
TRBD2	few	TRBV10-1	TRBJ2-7	CASSLTSGSDEQYF	TGTGCCAGCAGCCTCACTAGCGGGAGCGACGAGCAGTACTTC
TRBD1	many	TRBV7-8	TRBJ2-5	CASSVRQGMETQYF	TGTGCCAGCAGCGTTCGACAGGGGATGGAGACCCAGTACTTC
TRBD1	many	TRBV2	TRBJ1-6	CASKTGDNSPLHF	TGTGCCAGCAAGACAGGGGATAATTCACCCCTCCACTTT
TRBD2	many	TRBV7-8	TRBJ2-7	CASSASGSPIYEQYF	TGTGCCAGCAGCGCCAGCGGGAGCCCGATCTACGAGCAGTACTTC
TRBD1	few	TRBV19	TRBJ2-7	CASNSGQGSYEQYF	TGTGCCAGTAACTCCGGACAGGGGTCCTACGAGCAGTACTTC
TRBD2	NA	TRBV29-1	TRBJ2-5	CSVELADQETQYF	TGCAGCGTGGAACTAGCGGACCAAGAGACCCAGTACTTC
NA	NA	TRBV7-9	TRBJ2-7	CASSQEQAQLSYEQYF	TGTGCCAGCAGCCAAGAGCAGGCACAGCTCTCCTACGAGCAGTACTTC
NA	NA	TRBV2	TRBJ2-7	CASSEEIRYEQYF	TGTGCCAGCAGTGAAGAGATCCGGTACGAGCAGTACTTC
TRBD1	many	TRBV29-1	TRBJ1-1	CSATRTGRNTEAFF	TGCAGCGCCACCCGGACAGGGCGAAACACTGAAGCTTTCTTT
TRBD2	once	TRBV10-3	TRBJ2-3	CAISDYSGSYTDTQYF	TGTGCCATCAGTGATTATAGCGGGAGTTATACAGATACGCAGTATTTT
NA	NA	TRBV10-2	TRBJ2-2	CTSRETLGLPGELFF	TGCACCAGCAGGGAGACCCTCGGCTTGCCCGGGGAGCTGTTTTTT
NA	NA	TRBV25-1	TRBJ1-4	CASGPDRLYEKLFF	TGTGCCAGCGGCCCAGATCGCCTGTATGAAAAACTGTTTTTT
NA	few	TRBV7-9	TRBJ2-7	CASSSVEEQYF	TGTGCCAGCAGCTCCGTTGAGGAGCAGTACTTC
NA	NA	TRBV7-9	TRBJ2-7	CASSLDLSDNEQYF	TGTGCCAGCAGCTTAGACCTTTCTGATAACGAGCAGTACTTC
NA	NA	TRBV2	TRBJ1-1	CASSKMGSNTEAFF	TGTGCCAGCAGTAAGATGGGGTCCAACACTGAAGCTTTCTTT
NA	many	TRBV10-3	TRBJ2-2	CAISTAGTQNRELFF	TGTGCCATCAGTACGGCCGGGACCCAAAACAGGGAGCTGTTTTTT
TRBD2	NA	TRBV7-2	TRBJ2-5	CASSLVRLAEETQYF	TGTGCCAGCAGCTTAGTAAGACTAGCGGAAGAGACCCAGTACTTC
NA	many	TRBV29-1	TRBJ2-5	CSVDRQGETQYF	TGCAGCGTTGACAGGCAGGGAGAGACCCAGTACTTC
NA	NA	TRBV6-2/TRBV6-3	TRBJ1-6	CASSRVSSPSANSPLHF	TGTGCCAGCAGTAGGGTTTCCAGCCCGAGCGCTAATTCACCCCTCCACTTT
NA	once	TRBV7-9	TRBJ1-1	CANSIGTANTEAFF	TGTGCCAACAGCATTGGGACGGCGAACACTGAAGCTTTCTTT
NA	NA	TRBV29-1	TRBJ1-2	CSGREDYGYTF	TGCAGCGGTAGGGAAGACTATGGCTACACCTTC
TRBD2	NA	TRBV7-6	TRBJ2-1	CASSLESAGVTEQFF	TGTGCCAGCAGCTTGGAGTCGGCGGGAGTCACTGAGCAGTTCTTC
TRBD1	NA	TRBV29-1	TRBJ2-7	CSVDPGQGHYEQYF	TGCAGCGTTGACCCGGGACAGGGCCACTACGAGCAGTACTTC
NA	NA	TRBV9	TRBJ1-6	CASSVARGSSPLHF	TGTGCCAGCAGCGTAGCCAGGGGTAGTTCACCCCTCCACTTT
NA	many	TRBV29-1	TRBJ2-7	CSVATGTLYEQYF	TGCAGCGTCGCGACGGGAACTTTATACGAGCAGTACTTC